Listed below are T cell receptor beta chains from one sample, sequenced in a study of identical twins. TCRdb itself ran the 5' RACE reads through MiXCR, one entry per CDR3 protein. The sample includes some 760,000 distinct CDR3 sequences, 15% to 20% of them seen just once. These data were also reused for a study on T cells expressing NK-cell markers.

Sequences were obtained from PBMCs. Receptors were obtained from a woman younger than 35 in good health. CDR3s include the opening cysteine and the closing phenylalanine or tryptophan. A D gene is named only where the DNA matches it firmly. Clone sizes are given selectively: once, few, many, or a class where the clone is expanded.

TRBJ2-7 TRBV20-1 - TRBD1 TGCAGTGCCCAACGGGACAGGGGGGAAAACGAGCAGTACTTC CSAQRDRGENEQYF
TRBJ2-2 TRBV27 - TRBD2 TGTGCCTCCCAATCGGCACTAGCGTGGACCGGGGAGCTGTTTTTT CASQSALAWTGELFF
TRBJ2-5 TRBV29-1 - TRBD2 TGCAGCGTTCTCGGGGCGGGAGGGACGGAGACCCAGTACTTC CSVLGAGGTETQYF
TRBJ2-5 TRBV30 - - TGTGCCTGGAGTGTAGGTTCAGAGACCCAGTACTTC CAWSVGSETQYF
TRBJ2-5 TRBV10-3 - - TGTGCCATCAGTGAGTCGAAAACTAGAGAGACCCAGTACTTC CAISESKTRETQYF
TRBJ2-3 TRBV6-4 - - TGTGCCAGCAGGCGAGGGGGCGGGGGCTCCACAGATACGCAGTATTTT CASRRGGGGSTDTQYF
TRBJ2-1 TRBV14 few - TGTGCCAGCAGCCTCACTACAGGGCGTTATCAGTTCTTC CASSLTTGRYQFF
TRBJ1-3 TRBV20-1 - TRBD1 TGCAGTGCCCCTGGAGGGGGCCTATACTCTGGAAACACCATATATTTT CSAPGGGLYSGNTIYF
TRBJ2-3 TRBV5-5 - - TGTGCCAGCAGCTCATCCCCGGTAGCCCTGGGCCGCACAGATACGCAGTATTTT CASSSSPVALGRTDTQYF
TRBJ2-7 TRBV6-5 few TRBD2 TGTGCCAGCAGTTATGCGGGAGGTCGATTCGAGCAGTACTTC CASSYAGGRFEQYF
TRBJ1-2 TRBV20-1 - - TGCAGTGCTCTGGGACTTGCCTACACCTTC CSALGLAYTF
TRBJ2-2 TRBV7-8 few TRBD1 TGTGCCAGCAGCTTAGAAGGACAGGGGTCCGGGGAGCTGTTTTTT CASSLEGQGSGELFF
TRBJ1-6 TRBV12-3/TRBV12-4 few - TGTGCCAGCAGTTCGGGACAAGGCTACAATTCACCCCTCCACTTT CASSSGQGYNSPLHF
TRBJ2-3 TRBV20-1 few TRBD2 TGCAGTGCTCTCGGACTAGCGGGGGATACGCAGTATTTT CSALGLAGDTQYF
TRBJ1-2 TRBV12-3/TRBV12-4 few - TGTGCCAGCAGTTTCGGCCAGGGAGTCGGCTACACCTTC CASSFGQGVGYTF
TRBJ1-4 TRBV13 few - TGTGCCAGCAGCTTGGGCGGCCGAAATGAAAAACTGTTTTTT CASSLGGRNEKLFF
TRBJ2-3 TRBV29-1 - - TGCAGCGTTGGGTTTGCCACAGATACGCAGTATTTT CSVGFATDTQYF
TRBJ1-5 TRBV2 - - TGTGCCAGCAGGGCTACAGGGAGTAGGGGCAATCAGCCCCAGCATTTT CASRATGSRGNQPQHF
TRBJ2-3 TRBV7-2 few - TGTGCCAGCAGCTTTCAGGCCACCGGCACAGATACGCAGTATTTT CASSFQATGTDTQYF
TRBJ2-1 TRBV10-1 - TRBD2 TGCGCCAGCAGTGAGTCGTCTAGCGGGGACAATGAGCAGTTCTTC CASSESSSGDNEQFF
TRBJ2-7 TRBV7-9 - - TGTGCCAGCCTCCCGGGGGGCTCATTCGGGCAGTACTTC CASLPGGSFGQYF
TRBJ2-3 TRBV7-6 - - TGTGCCAGCAGCTTAACCCCAGCCAGGGCAACAGATACGCAGTATTTT CASSLTPARATDTQYF
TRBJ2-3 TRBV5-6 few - TGTGCCAGCAGCTACGGGTCCCCGGATACGCAGTATTTT CASSYGSPDTQYF
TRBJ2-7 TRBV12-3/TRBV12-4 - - TGTGCCAGCAGTTTCCTTTTAAGTGGGGCCGAATACGAGCAGTACTTC CASSFLLSGAEYEQYF
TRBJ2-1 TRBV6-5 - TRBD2 TGTGCCAGCAGTTACTCAACTAGCGGGGGGCGGCAGTTCTTC CASSYSTSGGRQFF
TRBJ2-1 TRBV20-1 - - TGCAGTGCCCTTGAGGTACAGATATACAATGAGCAGTTCTTC CSALEVQIYNEQFF
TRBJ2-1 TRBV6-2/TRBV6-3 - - TGTGCCAGCAAGCCCCAGGGGAGAAGCTCCTACAATGAGCAGTTCTTC CASKPQGRSSYNEQFF
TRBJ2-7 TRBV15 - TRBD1 TGTGCCACCAGCAGGGTTTACCGGGACAGATCGTCCTACGAGCAGTACTTC CATSRVYRDRSSYEQYF
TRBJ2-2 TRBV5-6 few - TGTGCCAGCAGCCGACCGGACACGGTGGGAACCGGGGAGCTGTTTTTT CASSRPDTVGTGELFF
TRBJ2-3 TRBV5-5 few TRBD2 TGTGCCAGCACCCCGACTAGCGGAACGCAGTATTTT CASTPTSGTQYF
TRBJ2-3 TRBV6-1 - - TGTGCCAGCAGTCTCCAGACTAGGGGAGTACAAAATACGCAGTATTTT CASSLQTRGVQNTQYF
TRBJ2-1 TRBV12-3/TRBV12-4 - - TGTGCCAGCGTCTTCGGGGGAAGTGAGCAGTTCTTC CASVFGGSEQFF
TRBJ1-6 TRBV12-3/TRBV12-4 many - TGTGCCAGCAGTTTATCCAGGGGTACAGTATATAATTCACCCCTCCACTTT CASSLSRGTVYNSPLHF
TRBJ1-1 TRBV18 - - TGTGCCAGCTCCTGGGGGGCAGGGACCACTGAAGCTTTCTTT CASSWGAGTTEAFF
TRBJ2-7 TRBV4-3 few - TGCGCCAGCAGCCAAGAGGATAGGACAGGGGTAGTAGCGGGATCCTACGAGCAGTACTTC CASSQEDRTGVVAGSYEQYF
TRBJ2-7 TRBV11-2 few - TGTGCCAGCAGCTTTTCCGGGGGCCGAGTAATCGAGCAGTACTTC CASSFSGGRVIEQYF
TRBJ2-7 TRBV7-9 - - TGTGCCAGCAGCTCGATGCAGGGGGAGGGCTCCTACGAGCAGTACTTC CASSSMQGEGSYEQYF
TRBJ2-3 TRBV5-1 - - TGCGCCAGCAGCTCGATCGGGTGCCTCGCCCTAAGCACAGATACGCAGTATTTT CASSSIGCLALSTDTQYF
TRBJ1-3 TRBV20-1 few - TGCAGTGCTAGAGGTTTGGACGCCTCTGGAAACACCATATATTTT CSARGLDASGNTIYF
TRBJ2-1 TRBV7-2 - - TGTGCCAGCAGACCTAACGGGGGGCCATCCAATGAGCAGTTCTTC CASRPNGGPSNEQFF
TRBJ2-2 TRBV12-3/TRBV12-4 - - TGTGCCAGCAGCGCAGGGGGGCTGTTTATCGGGGAGCTGTTTTTT CASSAGGLFIGELFF
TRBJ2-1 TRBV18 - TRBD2 TGTGCCAGCTCGCGCATCCTAGCGGGGGGAAGTAATGAGCAGTTCTTC CASSRILAGGSNEQFF
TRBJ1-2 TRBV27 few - TGTGCCAATCGAAGGAGGTACTATGGCTACACCTTC CANRRRYYGYTF
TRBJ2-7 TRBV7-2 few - TGTGCCAGCAGCTTAGCGCGCAGGACTCCCTACGAGCAGTACTTC CASSLARRTPYEQYF
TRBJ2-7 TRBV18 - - TGTGCCAGCTCCCCTTTCTGGGACATTTCCGAGCAGTACTTC CASSPFWDISEQYF
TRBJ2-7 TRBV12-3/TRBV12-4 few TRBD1 TGTGCCAGCAGTTTAGGGGACAGGGCCCCCGAGCAGTACTTC CASSLGDRAPEQYF
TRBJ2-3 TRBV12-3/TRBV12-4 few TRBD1 TGTGCCAGCAGTCTTGACAGGGGGTGGGATACGCAGTATTTT CASSLDRGWDTQYF
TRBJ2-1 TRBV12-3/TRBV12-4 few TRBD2 TGTGCCAGCAGTTTAAGCCTAGCGGCCACAACCTTGACATACAATGAGCAGTTCTTC CASSLSLAATTLTYNEQFF
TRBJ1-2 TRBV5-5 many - TGTGCCAGCAGCTCGACAGTTCTCTATGGCTACACCTTC CASSSTVLYGYTF
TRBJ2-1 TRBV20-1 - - TGCAGTGTCACGGGGAAAACCTACAATGAGCAGTTCTTC CSVTGKTYNEQFF